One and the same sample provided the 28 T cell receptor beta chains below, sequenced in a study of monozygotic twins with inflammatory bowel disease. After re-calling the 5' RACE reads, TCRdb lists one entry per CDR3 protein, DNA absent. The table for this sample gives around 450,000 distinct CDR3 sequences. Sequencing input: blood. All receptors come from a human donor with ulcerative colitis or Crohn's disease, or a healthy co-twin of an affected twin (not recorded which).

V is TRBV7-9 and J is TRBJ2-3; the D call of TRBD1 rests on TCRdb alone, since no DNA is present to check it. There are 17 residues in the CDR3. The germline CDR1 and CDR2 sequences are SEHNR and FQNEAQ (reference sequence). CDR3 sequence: CASSPTRGQVNTDTQYF. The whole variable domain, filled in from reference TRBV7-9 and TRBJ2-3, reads DTGVSQNPRHKITKRGQNVTFRCDPISEHNRLYWYRQTLGQGPEFLTYFQNEAQLEKSRLLSDRFSAERPKGSFSTLEIQRTEQGDSAMYLCASSPTRGQVNTDTQYFGPGTRLTVL.

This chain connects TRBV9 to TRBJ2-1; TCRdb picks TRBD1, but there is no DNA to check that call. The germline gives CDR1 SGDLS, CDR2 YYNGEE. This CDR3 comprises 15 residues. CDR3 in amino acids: CASSNRGNSYNEQFF.

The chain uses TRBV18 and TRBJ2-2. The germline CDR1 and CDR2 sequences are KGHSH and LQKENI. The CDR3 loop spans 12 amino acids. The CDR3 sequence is CASSETTGELFF.

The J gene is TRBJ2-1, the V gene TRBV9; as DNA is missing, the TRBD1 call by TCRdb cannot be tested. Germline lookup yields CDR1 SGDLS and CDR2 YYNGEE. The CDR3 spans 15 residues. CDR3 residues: CASSGGQGAYNEQFF.

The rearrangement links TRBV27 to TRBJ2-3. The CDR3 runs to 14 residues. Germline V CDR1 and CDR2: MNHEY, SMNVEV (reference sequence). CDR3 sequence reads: CASSLLEPADTQYF.

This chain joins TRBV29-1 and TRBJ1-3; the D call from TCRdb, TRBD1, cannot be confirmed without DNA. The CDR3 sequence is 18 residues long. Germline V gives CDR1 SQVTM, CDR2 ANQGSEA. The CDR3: CSVEGPAPPEDPGNTIYF.

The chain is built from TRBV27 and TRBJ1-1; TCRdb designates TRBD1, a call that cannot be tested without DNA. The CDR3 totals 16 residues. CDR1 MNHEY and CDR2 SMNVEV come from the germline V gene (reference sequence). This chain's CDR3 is CASRDRVLTLNTEAFF.

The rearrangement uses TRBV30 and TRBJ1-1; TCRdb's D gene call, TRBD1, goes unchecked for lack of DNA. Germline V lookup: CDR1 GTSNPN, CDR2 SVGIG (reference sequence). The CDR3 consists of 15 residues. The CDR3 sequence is CAWSVPGSMNTEAFF.

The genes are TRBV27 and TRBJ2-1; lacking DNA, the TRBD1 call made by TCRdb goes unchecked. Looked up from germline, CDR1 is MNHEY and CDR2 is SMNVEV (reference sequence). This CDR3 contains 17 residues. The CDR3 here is CASSLWPDRVDSNEQFF.

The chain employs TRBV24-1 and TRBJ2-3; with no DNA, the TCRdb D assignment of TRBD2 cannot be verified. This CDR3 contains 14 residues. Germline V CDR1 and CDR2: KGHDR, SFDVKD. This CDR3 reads CATEGLAGTDTQYF.

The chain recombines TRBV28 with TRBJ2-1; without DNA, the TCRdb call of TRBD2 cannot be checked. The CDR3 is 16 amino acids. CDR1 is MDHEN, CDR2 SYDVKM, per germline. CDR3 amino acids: CASVESGRPSYNEQFF.

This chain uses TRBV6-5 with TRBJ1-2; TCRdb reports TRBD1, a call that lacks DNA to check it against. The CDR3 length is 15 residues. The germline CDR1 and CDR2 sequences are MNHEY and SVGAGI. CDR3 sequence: CASSYEQDSNYGYTF.

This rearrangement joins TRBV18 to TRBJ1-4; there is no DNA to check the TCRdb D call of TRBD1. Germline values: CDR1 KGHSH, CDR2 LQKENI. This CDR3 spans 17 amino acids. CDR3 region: CASSPRGARGPDEKLFF.

The CDR3 here is CSVAPPRDRGGYGYTF. The chain links TRBV29-1 to TRBJ1-2; there is no DNA to check the TCRdb D call of TRBD1. This CDR3 has 16 residues. The germline gives CDR1 SQVTM, CDR2 ANQGSEA. Full variable domain (rest looked up from reference TRBV29-1 and TRBJ1-2): SAVISQKPSRDICQRGTSLTIQCQVDSQVTMMFWYRQQPGQSLTLIATANQGSEATYESGFVIDKFPISRPNLTFSTLTVSNMSPEDSSIYLCSVAPPRDRGGYGYTFGSGTRLTVV.

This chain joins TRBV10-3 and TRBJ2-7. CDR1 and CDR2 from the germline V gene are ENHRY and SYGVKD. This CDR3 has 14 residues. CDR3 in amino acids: CAISDAAGAFEQYF.

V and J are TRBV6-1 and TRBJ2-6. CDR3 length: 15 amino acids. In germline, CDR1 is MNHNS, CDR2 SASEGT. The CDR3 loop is CASTHLEGGANVLTF.

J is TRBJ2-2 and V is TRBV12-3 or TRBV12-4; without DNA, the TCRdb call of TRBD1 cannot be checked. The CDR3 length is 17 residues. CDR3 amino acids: CASSSLFERPNTGELFF.

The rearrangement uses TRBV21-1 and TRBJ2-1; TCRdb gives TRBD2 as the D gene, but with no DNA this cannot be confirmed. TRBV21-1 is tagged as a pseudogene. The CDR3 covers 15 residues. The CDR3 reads CASSNEQGPYNEQFF.

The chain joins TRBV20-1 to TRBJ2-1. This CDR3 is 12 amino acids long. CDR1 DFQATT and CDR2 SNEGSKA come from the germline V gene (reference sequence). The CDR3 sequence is CSAQGRNNEQFF.

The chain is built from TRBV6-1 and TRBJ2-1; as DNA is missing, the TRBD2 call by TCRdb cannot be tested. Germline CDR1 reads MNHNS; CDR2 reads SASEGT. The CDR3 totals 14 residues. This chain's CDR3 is CASTLAALYNEQFF.

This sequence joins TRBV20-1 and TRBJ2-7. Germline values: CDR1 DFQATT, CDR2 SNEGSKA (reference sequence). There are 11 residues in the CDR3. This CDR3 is CSARDTYEQYF.

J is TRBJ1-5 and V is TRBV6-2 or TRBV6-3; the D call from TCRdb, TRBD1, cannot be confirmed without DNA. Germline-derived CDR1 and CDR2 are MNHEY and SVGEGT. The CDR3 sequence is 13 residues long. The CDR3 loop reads CASSYTGDQPQHF.

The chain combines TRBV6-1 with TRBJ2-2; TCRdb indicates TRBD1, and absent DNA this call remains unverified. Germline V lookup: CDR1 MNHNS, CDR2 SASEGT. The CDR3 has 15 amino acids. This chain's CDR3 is CASGSDRGNTGELFF.

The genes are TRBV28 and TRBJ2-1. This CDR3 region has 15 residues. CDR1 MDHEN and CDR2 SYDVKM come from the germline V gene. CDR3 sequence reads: CASSLLATSYNEQFF.

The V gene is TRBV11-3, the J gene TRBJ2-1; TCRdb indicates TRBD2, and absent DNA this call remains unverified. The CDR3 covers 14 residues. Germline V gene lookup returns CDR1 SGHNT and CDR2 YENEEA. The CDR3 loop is CASSRSRGTDEQFF. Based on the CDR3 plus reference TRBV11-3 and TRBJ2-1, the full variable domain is EAGVVQSPRYKIIEKKQPVAFWCNPISGHNTLYWYLQNLGQGPELLIRYENEEAVDDSQLPKDRFSAERLKGVDSTLKIQPAELGDSAVYLCASSRSRGTDEQFFGPGTRLTVL.

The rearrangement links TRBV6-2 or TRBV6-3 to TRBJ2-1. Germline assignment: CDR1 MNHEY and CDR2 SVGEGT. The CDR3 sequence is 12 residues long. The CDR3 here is CASSYGSNEQFF.

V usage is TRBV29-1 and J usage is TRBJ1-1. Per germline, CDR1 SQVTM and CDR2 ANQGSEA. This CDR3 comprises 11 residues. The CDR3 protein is CSVERNTGAFF.

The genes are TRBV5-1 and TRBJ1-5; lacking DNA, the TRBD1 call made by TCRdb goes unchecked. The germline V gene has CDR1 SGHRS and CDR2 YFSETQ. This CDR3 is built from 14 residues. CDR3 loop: CASSSQGGNQPQHF.